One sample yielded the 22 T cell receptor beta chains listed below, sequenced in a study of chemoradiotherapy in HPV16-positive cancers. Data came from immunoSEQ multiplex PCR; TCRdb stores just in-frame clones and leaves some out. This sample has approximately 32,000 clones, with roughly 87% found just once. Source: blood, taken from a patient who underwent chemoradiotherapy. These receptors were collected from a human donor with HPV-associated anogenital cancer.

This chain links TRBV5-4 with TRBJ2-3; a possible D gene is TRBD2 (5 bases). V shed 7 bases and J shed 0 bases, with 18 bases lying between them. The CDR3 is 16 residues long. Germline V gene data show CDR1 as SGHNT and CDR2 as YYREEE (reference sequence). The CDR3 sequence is CASAPPPGGSTDTQYF. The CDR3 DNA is TGTGCCAGCGCCCCCCCACCAGGAGGTAGCACAGATACGCAGTATTTT. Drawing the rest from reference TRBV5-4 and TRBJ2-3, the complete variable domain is ETGVTQSPTHLIKTRGQQVTLRCSSQSGHNTVSWYQQALGQGPQFIFQYYREEENGRGNFPPRFSGLQFPNYSSELNVNALELDDSALYLCASAPPPGGSTDTQYFGPGTRLTVL.

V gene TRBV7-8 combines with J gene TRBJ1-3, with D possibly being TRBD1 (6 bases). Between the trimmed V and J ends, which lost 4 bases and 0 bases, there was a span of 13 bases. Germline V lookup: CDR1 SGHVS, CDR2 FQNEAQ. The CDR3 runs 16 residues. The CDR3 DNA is TGTGCCAGCAGCTCGGGACAATCGATCTCTGGAAACACCATATATTTT. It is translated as CASSSGQSISGNTIYF.

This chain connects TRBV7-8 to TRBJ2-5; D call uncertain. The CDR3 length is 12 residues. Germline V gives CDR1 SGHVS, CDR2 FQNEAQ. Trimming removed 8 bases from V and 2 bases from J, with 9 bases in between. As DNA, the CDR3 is TGTGCCAGCTCGATCCCTCAAGAGACCCAGTACTTC. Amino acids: CASSIPQETQYF.

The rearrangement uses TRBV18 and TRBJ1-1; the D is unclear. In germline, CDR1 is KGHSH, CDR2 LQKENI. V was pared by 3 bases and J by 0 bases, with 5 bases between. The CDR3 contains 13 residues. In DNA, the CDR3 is TGTGCCAGCTCACCTGGGGTGAACACTGAAGCTTTCTTT. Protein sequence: CASSPGVNTEAFF. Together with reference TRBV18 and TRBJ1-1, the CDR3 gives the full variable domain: NAGVMQNPRHLVRRRGQEARLRCSPMKGHSHVYWYRQLPEEGLKFMVYLQKENIIDESGMPKERFSAEFPKEGPSILRIQQVVRGDSAAYFCASSPGVNTEAFFGQGTRLTVV.

For the CDR3, the DNA is TGTGCCAGCAGCTTGCTGACAGGGGGAACCTACGAGCAGTACTTC. The encoded protein is CASSLLTGGTYEQYF. This chain joins TRBV5-5 and TRBJ2-7; 9 positions match TRBD1. CDR3 length: 15 amino acids. V trimming: 1 base; J trimming: 2 bases; junction bases outside the gene matches: 4. CDR1 SGHKS and CDR2 YYEKEE come from the germline V gene (reference sequence).

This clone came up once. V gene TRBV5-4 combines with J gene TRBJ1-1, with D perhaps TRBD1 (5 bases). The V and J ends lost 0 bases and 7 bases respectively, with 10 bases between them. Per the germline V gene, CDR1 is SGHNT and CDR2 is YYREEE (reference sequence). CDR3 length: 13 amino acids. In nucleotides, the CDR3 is TGTGCCAGCAGCTTGGGAGGGGAGAGTGAAGCTTTCTTT. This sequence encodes CASSLGGESEAFF. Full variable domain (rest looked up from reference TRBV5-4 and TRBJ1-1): ETGVTQSPTHLIKTRGQQVTLRCSSQSGHNTVSWYQQALGQGPQFIFQYYREEENGRGNFPPRFSGLQFPNYSSELNVNALELDDSALYLCASSLGGESEAFFGQGTRLTVV.

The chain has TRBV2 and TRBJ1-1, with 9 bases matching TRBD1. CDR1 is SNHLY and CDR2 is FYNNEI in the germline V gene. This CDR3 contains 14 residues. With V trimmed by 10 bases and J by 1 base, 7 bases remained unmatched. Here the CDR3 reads CATGGGQGNTEAFF. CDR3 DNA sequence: TGTGCCACCGGAGGGGGACAGGGGAACACTGAAGCTTTCTTT.

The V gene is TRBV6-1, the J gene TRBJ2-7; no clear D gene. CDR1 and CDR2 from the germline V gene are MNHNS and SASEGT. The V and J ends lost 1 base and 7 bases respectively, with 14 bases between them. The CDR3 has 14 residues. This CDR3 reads CASSEGVSVREQYF. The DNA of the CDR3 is TGTGCCAGCAGTGAAGGGGTCTCGGTTAGGGAGCAGTACTTC.

CDR3 bases: TGCGCCAGCAGCCAAGGTACCGTGCAGGGGCTCTATGGCTACACCTTC. As protein: CASSQGTVQGLYGYTF. The genes are TRBV4-1 and TRBJ1-2; D is perhaps TRBD1 (6 bases). Per germline, CDR1 MGHRA and CDR2 YSYEKL. Trimming stripped 1 base from V and 4 bases from J, with 16 bases between. There are 16 residues in the CDR3.

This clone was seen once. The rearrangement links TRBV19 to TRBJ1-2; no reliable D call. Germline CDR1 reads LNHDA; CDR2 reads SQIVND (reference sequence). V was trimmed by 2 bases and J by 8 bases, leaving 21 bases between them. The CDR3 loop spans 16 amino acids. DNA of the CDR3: TGTGCCAGTAGTATACCCCTGGGAGGGATCACCTACGGCTACACCTTC. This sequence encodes CASSIPLGGITYGYTF.

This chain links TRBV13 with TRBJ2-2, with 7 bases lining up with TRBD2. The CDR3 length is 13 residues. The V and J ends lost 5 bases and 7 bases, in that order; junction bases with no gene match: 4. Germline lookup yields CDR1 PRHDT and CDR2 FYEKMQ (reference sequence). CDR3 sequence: CASSREGGGELFF. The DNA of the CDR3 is TGTGCCAGCAGCAGGGAGGGCGGCGGGGAGCTGTTTTTT.

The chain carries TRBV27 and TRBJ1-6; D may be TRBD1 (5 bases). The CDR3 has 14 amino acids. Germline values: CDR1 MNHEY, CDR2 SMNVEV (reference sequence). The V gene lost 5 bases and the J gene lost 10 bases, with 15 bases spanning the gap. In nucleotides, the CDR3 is TGTGCCAGCAGTCCCGACGGGGACCTGTCACCCCTCCACTTT. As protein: CASSPDGDLSPLHF.

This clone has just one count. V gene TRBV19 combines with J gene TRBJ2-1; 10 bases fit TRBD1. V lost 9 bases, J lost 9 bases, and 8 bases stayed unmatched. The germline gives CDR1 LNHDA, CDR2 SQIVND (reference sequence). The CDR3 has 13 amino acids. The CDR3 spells CASRGQGFGEQFF. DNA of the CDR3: TGTGCCAGCCGGGGACAGGGGTTCGGTGAGCAGTTCTTC.

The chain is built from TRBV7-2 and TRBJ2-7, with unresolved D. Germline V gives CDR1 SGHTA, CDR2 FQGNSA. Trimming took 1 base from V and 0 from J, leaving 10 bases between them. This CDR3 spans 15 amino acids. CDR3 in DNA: TGTGCCAGCAGCTTAGATGGAACCTTCTCCTACGAGCAGTACTTC. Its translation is CASSLDGTFSYEQYF.

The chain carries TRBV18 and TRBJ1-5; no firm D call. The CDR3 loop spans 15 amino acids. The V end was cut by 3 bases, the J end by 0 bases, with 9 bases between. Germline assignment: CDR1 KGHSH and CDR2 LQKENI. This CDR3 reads CASSPGEDSNQPQHF. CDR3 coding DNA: TGTGCCAGCTCACCGGGAGAGGATAGCAATCAGCCCCAGCATTTT.

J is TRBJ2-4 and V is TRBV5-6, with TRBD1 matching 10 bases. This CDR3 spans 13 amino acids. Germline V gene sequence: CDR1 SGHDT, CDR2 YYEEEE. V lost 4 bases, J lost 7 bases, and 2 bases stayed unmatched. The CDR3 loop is CASSRDRGNIQYF. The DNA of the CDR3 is TGTGCCAGCAGCCGGGACAGGGGTAACATTCAGTACTTC.

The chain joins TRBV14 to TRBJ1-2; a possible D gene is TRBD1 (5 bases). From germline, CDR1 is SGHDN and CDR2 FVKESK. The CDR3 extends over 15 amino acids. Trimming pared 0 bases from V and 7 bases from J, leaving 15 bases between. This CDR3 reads CASSQDSGGRGGYTF. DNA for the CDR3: TGTGCCAGCAGCCAAGATTCGGGGGGTCGCGGTGGCTACACCTTC.

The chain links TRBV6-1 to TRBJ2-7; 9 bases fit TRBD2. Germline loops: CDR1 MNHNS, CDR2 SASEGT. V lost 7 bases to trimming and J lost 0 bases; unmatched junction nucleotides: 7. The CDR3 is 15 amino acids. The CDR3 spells CASNYIAGDSYEQYF. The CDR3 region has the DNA TGTGCCAGCAACTATATAGCGGGGGACTCCTACGAGCAGTACTTC.

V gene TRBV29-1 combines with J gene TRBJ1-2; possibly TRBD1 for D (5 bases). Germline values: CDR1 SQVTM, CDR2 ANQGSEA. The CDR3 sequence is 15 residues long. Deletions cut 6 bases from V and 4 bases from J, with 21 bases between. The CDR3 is CSVRGSGGGSYGYTF. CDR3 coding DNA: TGCAGCGTAAGAGGGAGCGGGGGAGGGAGCTATGGCTACACCTTC.

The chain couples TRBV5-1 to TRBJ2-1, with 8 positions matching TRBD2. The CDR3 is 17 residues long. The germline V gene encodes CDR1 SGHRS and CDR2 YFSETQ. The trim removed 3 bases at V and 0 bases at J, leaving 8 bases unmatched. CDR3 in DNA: TGCGCCAGCAGCTCGACCAGCGGGGGCCACTCCTACAATGAGCAGTTCTTC. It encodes CASSSTSGGHSYNEQFF.

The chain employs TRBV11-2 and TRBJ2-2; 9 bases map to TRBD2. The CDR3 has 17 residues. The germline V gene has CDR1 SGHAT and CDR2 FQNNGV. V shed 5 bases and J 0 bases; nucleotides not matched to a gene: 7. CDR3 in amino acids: CASSLAGGPSNTGELFF. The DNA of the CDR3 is TGTGCCAGCAGCCTCGCGGGGGGGCCTTCGAACACCGGGGAGCTGTTTTTT.

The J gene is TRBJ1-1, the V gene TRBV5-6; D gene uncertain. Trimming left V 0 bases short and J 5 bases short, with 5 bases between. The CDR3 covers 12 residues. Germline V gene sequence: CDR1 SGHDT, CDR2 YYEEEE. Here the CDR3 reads CASSLVETEAFF. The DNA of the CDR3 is TGTGCCAGCAGCTTGGTGGAGACTGAAGCTTTCTTT.